This T cell receptor (beta chain) comes out of a study of CD8 T cells in ankylosing spondylitis. Study outcomes and limitations: What appeared characteristic of ankylosing spondylitis blood was a TCR beta motif of fewer than ten highly homologous variants. Researchers report that disease-linked clones proved CD8+ and relatively rare in peripheral blood. Disease-linked clones reportedly showed significant enrichment in matched ankylosing spondylitis synovial fluid.

Libraries of TCR beta came from quantitative 5'-RACE with molecular barcodes. TCRdb recomputed calls from the 5' RACE reads with MiXCR, one row per CDR3 protein. The sample has about 480,000 distinct CDR3 sequences, 17% seen once. Trimming left V 7 bases short and J 10 bases short, with 13 bases between. There are 12 residues in the CDR3. This clonotype was found a few times. Its antigen is currently unknown. The TCR was taken from a male donor with ankylosing spondylitis. The sample was blood, either unsorted or a sorted T cell fraction (not recorded which). The rearrangement joins TRBV12-3 or TRBV12-4 to TRBJ1-4; no clear D. The CDR3 bases are TGTGCCAGCACCTACAACGTGGGAAAACTGTTTTTT. Its protein is CASTYNVGKLFF.